One and the same sample provided the 23 T cell receptor beta chains below, sequenced in a study of CD8 T cells in ankylosing spondylitis (dated by TCRdb to the late 2010s). To prepare the library, 5' RACE was applied. Sequencer: Illumina HiSeq 2500. Clones were called with MiXCR by TCRdb after fastp trimmed the public reads at Q25, and only in-frame beta chains were retained. Every distinct CDR3 protein forms one entry, paired with its most common genes and DNA. The sample includes over 150,000 distinct CDR3 sequences, with 13% observed a single time. About 15% of the sample is in the top ten clones. The sequenced material came from blood, either unsorted or a sorted T cell fraction (not recorded which). The receptors come from a male donor with ankylosing spondylitis or in good health (not recorded which).

This clonotype was seen many times. The genes are TRBV5-1 and TRBJ2-1; 7 positions agree with TRBD2. Germline V gives CDR1 SGHRS, CDR2 YFSETQ. V was clipped by 2 bases and J by 3 bases; unmatched bases: 2. CDR3 size: 14 residues. The CDR3 nucleotides are TGCGCCAGCAGCTTCGCGGGGGACTACAATGAGCAGTTCTTC. The encoded protein is CASSFAGDYNEQFF.

The V call is TRBV12-3 or TRBV12-4, the J call TRBJ1-1, with D unresolved. The CDR3 runs 16 residues. Trimming pared 3 bases from V and 1 base from J, leaving 15 bases between. The CDR3 spells CASSLTPAPGNTEAFF. DNA for the CDR3: TGTGCCAGCAGTTTGACTCCGGCCCCAGGGAACACTGAAGCTTTCTTT.

This clonotype was seen only a few times. The CDR3 nucleotides read TGCAGTGCTAGAGATCCGGACAGGGGGACTGAAGCTTTCTTT. This codes for CSARDPDRGTEAFF. The rearrangement links TRBV20-1 to TRBJ1-1; 10 bases fit TRBD1. V shed 0 bases, J shed 5 bases, and the junction held 3 bases outside the gene matches. This CDR3 spans 14 amino acids. Germline CDR1 reads DFQATT; CDR2 reads SNEGSKA (reference sequence).

This clonotype was seen only a few times. This rearrangement joins TRBV20-1 to TRBJ1-1; possible D gene TRBD1, 5 bases. CDR3 length equals 13 residues. Germline V lookup: CDR1 DFQATT, CDR2 SNEGSKA (reference sequence). DNA of the CDR3: TGCAGCGTCTGGGGGGGAGGTAGCACTGAAGCTTTCTTT. The encoded protein is CSVWGGGSTEAFF.

This clonotype occurred a few times. This chain links TRBV10-2 with TRBJ2-1; the match to TRBD1 covers 11 bases. CDR1 is WSHSY and CDR2 is SAAADI in the germline V gene. J gave up 0 bases and V 6 bases, and 4 bases lay outside the gene matches. CDR3 length: 16 amino acids. CDR3 loop: CASRGQGGSSYNEQFF. The CDR3 nucleotides read TGCGCCAGCAGGGGACAGGGGGGCAGCTCCTACAATGAGCAGTTCTTC.

This sequence joins TRBV12-3 or TRBV12-4 and TRBJ1-1; D gene uncertain. CDR3 length: 12 amino acids. The V end lost 10 bases, the J end lost 4 bases, and 13 bases lay between the germline ends. The CDR3 DNA is TGTGCCACCCAGCTCGGGAGCACTGAAGCTTTCTTT. It codes for CATQLGSTEAFF.

This chain links TRBV20-1 with TRBJ2-1; 9 bases are shared with TRBD2. With V trimmed by 7 bases and J by 3 bases, 13 bases remained unmatched. The CDR3 covers 16 residues. Per germline, CDR1 DFQATT and CDR2 SNEGSKA (reference sequence). In nucleotides, the CDR3 is TGCAGTGTAACTGGACTAGCGACCCGATACTACAATGAGCAGTTCTTC. It codes for CSVTGLATRYYNEQFF.

This clonotype has a handful of counts. V usage is TRBV4-1 and J usage is TRBJ2-7; 7 nucleotides align to TRBD1. Germline V gene sequence: CDR1 MGHRA, CDR2 YSYEKL. The trim removed 1 base at V and 2 bases at J, leaving 5 bases unmatched. This CDR3 contains 15 residues. This chain's CDR3 is CASSQAYRGPYEQYF. CDR3 DNA sequence: TGCGCCAGCAGCCAAGCTTACAGGGGTCCCTACGAGCAGTACTTC.

V usage is TRBV12-5 and J usage is TRBJ2-7; 7 positions match TRBD2. Trimming at V came to 2 bases and at J to 3 bases, leaving 4 bases not matched to a gene. CDR1 is LGHNT, CDR2 FRNRAP, per germline. This CDR3 spans 14 amino acids. CDR3 amino acids: CASGLPSGLYEQYF. The CDR3 DNA sequence: TGTGCTAGTGGTTTGCCTAGCGGCCTCTACGAGCAGTACTTC.

The V and J genes are TRBV5-1 and TRBJ2-1; TRBD1 is a possible D gene (5 bases). The ends were cut back, 0 bases at V and 5 bases at J, with 12 bases in the middle. The CDR3 covers 15 residues. Germline CDR1 reads SGHRS; CDR2 reads YFSETQ. The CDR3 protein is CASSLVAGKDNEQFF. The CDR3 coding sequence is TGCGCCAGCAGCTTGGTAGCAGGGAAGGACAATGAGCAGTTCTTC. The full variable domain, its missing parts supplied by reference TRBV5-1 and TRBJ2-1, is KAGVTQTPRYLIKTRGQQVTLSCSPISGHRSVSWYQQTPGQGLQFLFEYFSETQRNKGNFPGRFSGRQFSNSRSEMNVSTLELGDSALYLCASSLVAGKDNEQFFGPGTRLTVL.

This clonotype was picked up many times. V gene TRBV7-8 combines with J gene TRBJ2-1; D unresolved. Trimming stripped 5 bases from V and 10 bases from J, with 12 bases between. Germline V gene lookup returns CDR1 SGHVS and CDR2 FQNEAQ. The CDR3 covers 12 residues. The chain's CDR3 is CASSRSDREQFF. The DNA of the CDR3 is TGTGCCAGCAGCCGTTCTGACCGAGAGCAGTTCTTC.

This clonotype turned up a few times. The CDR3 loop is CASSPPPILNTEAFF. The CDR3 DNA reads TGTGCCAGCAGCCCCCCCCCGATTTTGAACACTGAAGCTTTCTTT. This sequence joins TRBV7-9 and TRBJ1-1; D call uncertain. Germline lookup yields CDR1 SEHNR and CDR2 FQNEAQ (reference sequence). CDR3 length equals 15 residues. V was shortened by 5 bases and J by 0 bases, with 13 bases between the two germline ends. The whole variable domain, remainder taken from reference TRBV7-9 and TRBJ1-1, is DTGVSQNPRHKITKRGQNVTFRCDPISEHNRLYWYRQTLGQGPEFLTYFQNEAQLEKSRLLSDRFSAERPKGSFSTLEIQRTEQGDSAMYLCASSPPPILNTEAFFGQGTRLTVV.

There are many counts of this clonotype. V gene TRBV7-9 combines with J gene TRBJ1-4; D is unclear. CDR1 and CDR2 (germline): SEHNR, FQNEAQ (reference sequence). The V end was cut by 5 bases, the J end by 6 bases, with 13 bases between. This CDR3 is built from 14 residues. The CDR3, as DNA: TGTGCCAGCAGCCCCCCCCCTCAGCATGAAAAACTGTTTTTT. This encodes CASSPPPQHEKLFF.

The CDR3 protein is CASSLAPRDTEAFF. As DNA, the CDR3 is TGTGCCAGCAGCTTAGCCCCTCGAGACACTGAAGCTTTCTTT. This rearrangement joins TRBV7-9 to TRBJ1-1; D gene ambiguous. Trimming pared 0 bases from V and 3 bases from J, leaving 8 bases between. The CDR3 is 14 amino acids. Per the germline V gene, CDR1 is SEHNR and CDR2 is FQNEAQ (reference sequence).

This clonotype was counted between two and nine times. The rearrangement uses TRBV2 and TRBJ1-6; D remains ambiguous. Germline V gene lookup returns CDR1 SNHLY and CDR2 FYNNEI. This CDR3 contains 16 residues. Between the trimmed V and J ends, which lost 8 bases and 0 bases, there was a span of 14 bases. In nucleotides, the CDR3 is TGTGCCAGCTACGGAGAATTCAGCTCCTATAATTCACCCCTCCACTTT. Encoded protein: CASYGEFSSYNSPLHF.

This chain joins TRBV4-1 and TRBJ1-1, with a weak D call TRBD1 (6 bases). Germline CDR1 MGHRA, CDR2 YSYEKL. This CDR3 has 14 residues. Trimming removed 0 bases from V and 3 bases from J, with 8 bases in between. CDR3 region: CASSQDGTYTEAFF. The CDR3 DNA is TGCGCCAGCAGCCAAGATGGGACATACACTGAAGCTTTCTTT.

This clonotype turned up a few times. The gene calls are TRBV12-3 or TRBV12-4 and TRBJ2-3, with 7 bases aligning to TRBD2. The CDR3 consists of 16 residues. Losses at the gene ends were 3 bases for V and 0 bases for J; bases not matched to a gene: 6. CDR3 amino acids: CASSFEAGWSTDTQYF. CDR3 coding DNA: TGTGCCAGCAGTTTTGAAGCGGGGTGGAGCACAGATACGCAGTATTTT.

The genes are TRBV4-2 and TRBJ2-5, with TRBD2 matching 10 bases. J lost 5 bases, V lost 4 bases, and 19 bases had no gene match. This CDR3 region has 19 residues. Germline CDR1 and CDR2: LGHNA and YNFKEQ. Here the CDR3 DNA reads TGTGCCAGCAGCCCCTCCGATGAGCCAGCGGGGGGGCCGGAGGAGACCCAGTACTTC. Protein product: CASSPSDEPAGGPEETQYF.

This sequence joins TRBV7-8 and TRBJ2-3, with D perhaps matching TRBD2 (6 bases). Germline values: CDR1 SGHVS, CDR2 FQNEAQ. V was pared by 1 base and J by 14 bases, with 19 bases between. The CDR3 sequence is 14 residues long. CDR3 protein: CASSLGGLPTPLYF. The CDR3 DNA is TGTGCCAGCAGCTTAGGGGGACTCCCTACACCGCTGTATTTT.

As regards this clonotype: Germline is not matched at one junction end, which may reflect a read error. The rearrangement joins TRBV30 to TRBJ2-3; TRBD1 or TRBD2 may be the D gene (5 bases each). The CDR3 loop spans 13 amino acids. In germline, CDR1 is GTSNPN, CDR2 SVGIG (reference sequence). The CDR3 nucleotides are TGTGCCGGGAGCGGACAAAGCACAGATACGCAGTATTTT. Translated, it gives CAGSGQSTDTQYF.

This clonotype occurred once. The chain employs TRBV6-1 and TRBJ1-5, with D unclear. Germline V lookup: CDR1 MNHNS, CDR2 SASEGT. The CDR3 totals 14 residues. Trimming shortened V by 3 bases and J by 0 bases, and 6 bases separated the two germline ends. CDR3 sequence: CASSEDFSNQPQHF. The CDR3 DNA reads TGTGCCAGCAGTGAGGATTTTAGCAATCAGCCCCAGCATTTT.

There are a few counts of this clonotype. The CDR3 region has the DNA TGTGCCAGCAGCTTAGCGCAGGGACTAGCCCAAGAGACCCAGTACTTC. Its protein is CASSLAQGLAQETQYF. The V call is TRBV7-9, the J call TRBJ2-5; 9 bases are shared with TRBD2. Germline assignment: CDR1 SEHNR and CDR2 FQNEAQ (reference sequence). V shed 0 bases, J shed 1 base, and the junction held 3 bases outside the gene matches. This CDR3 region has 16 residues. Full variable domain (remainder filled in from reference TRBV7-9 and TRBJ2-5): DTGVSQNPRHKITKRGQNVTFRCDPISEHNRLYWYRQTLGQGPEFLTYFQNEAQLEKSRLLSDRFSAERPKGSFSTLEIQRTEQGDSAMYLCASSLAQGLAQETQYFGPGTRLLVL.

Many counts were recorded for this clonotype. The chain has TRBV7-9 and TRBJ2-7; 9 bases agree with TRBD1. Per the germline V gene, CDR1 is SEHNR and CDR2 is FQNEAQ (reference sequence). CDR3 length: 15 amino acids. The V segment lost 0 bases and the J segment 3 bases; nucleotides outside the gene matches: 3. The CDR3 region is CASSLAGTGFYEQYF. CDR3 coding DNA: TGTGCCAGCAGCTTAGCTGGGACAGGGTTCTACGAGCAGTACTTC.